Following are 26 T cell receptor beta chains from one sample sequenced in a study of T-cell reconstitution after alpha-beta-depleted transplantation in children. This sample's TCRbeta library carried unique molecular identifier barcodes. One entry per CDR3 protein, called by TCRdb with MiXCR from the PCR reads. The profile covers 600,000 to 700,000 distinct CDR3 sequences, with under 15% appearing a single time and around 0.8% taken by the ten largest. The specimen comprised PBMCs, sampled before TCRalphabeta/CD19-depleted stem cell transplant. The source is a girl aged 2-10 years with congenital amegakaryocytic thrombocytopenia, due to receive a stem cell transplant.

With regard to this clonotype: A much larger clone differs from this one at a single base, so this may be a read error. The gene calls are TRBV20-1 and TRBJ2-3; 10 nucleotides match TRBD2. Germline V gene data show CDR1 as DFQATT and CDR2 as SNEGSKA (reference sequence). The CDR3 sequence is 17 residues long. The CDR3 loop reads CCARSQRASGRVHTQYF. The DNA of the CDR3 is TGCTGTGCTAGATCCCAAAGGGCTAGCGGGAGAGTACATACGCAGTATTTT.

Ten or more counts support this clonotype. The gene calls are TRBV20-1 and TRBJ2-5; 10 nucleotides align to TRBD2. The CDR3 covers 16 residues. V shed 3 bases and J 2 bases; nucleotides not matched to a gene: 9. Germline CDR1 DFQATT, CDR2 SNEGSKA (reference sequence). The CDR3 region is CSASPGLAVPQETQYF. CDR3 coding DNA: TGCAGTGCTAGTCCCGGACTAGCGGTACCTCAAGAGACCCAGTACTTC.

This chain connects TRBV6-1 to TRBJ2-5; D is uncertain. V was cut by 8 bases and J by 5 bases, with 6 bases left in between. The CDR3 has 10 amino acids. CDR1 is MNHNS and CDR2 is SASEGT in the germline V gene. The DNA of the CDR3 is TGTGCCAGCCTTCTTGAGACCCAGTACTTC. It translates to CASLLETQYF.

This clonotype has at least ten counts. V usage is TRBV6-6 and J usage is TRBJ2-5; tentative D call: TRBD2 (5 bases). The CDR3 has 13 amino acids. CDR1 and CDR2 from the germline V gene are MNHNY and SVGAGI (reference sequence). As DNA, the CDR3 is TGTGCTGCGATAGGAGCGGACCAAGAGACCCAGTACTTC. The encoded protein is CAAIGADQETQYF.

Worth noting for this clonotype: Germline is not matched at one junction end, which may reflect a read error. In DNA form, the CDR3 reads TGCTGTGCTAGAGACCGGACAGGTTTCTCTGGGGCCAACGTCCTGACTTTC. It specifies CCARDRTGFSGANVLTF. The J gene is TRBJ2-6, the V gene TRBV20-1; 7 bases line up with TRBD1. This CDR3 has 17 residues. The germline V gene has CDR1 DFQATT and CDR2 SNEGSKA (reference sequence).

This clonotype turned up a few times. The gene calls are TRBV6-2 or TRBV6-3 and TRBJ2-1, with unresolved D. In germline, CDR1 is MNHEY, CDR2 SVGEGT. Trimming stripped 3 bases from V and 5 bases from J, with 8 bases between. This CDR3 has 13 amino acids. CDR3: CASSYESNNEQFF. The CDR3 DNA sequence: TGTGCCAGCAGTTATGAAAGTAACAATGAGCAGTTCTTC.

At least ten counts were recorded for this clonotype. The chain links TRBV5-8 to TRBJ1-5; 8 nucleotides agree with TRBD1. Germline V lookup: CDR1 SGHTS, CDR2 YDEGEE. There are 16 residues in the CDR3. V was clipped by 4 bases and J by 2 bases; unmatched bases: 8. The DNA of the CDR3 is TGTGCCAGCAGCAGCGGACAGGGTAAGGGCAATCAGCCCCAGCATTTT. Translated, it gives CASSSGQGKGNQPQHF.

This clonotype was detected only a few times. The CDR3 sequence is CASSLWGQSYNEQFF. The CDR3 region has the DNA TGTGCCAGCAGTTTGTGGGGACAGTCCTACAATGAGCAGTTCTTC. The rearrangement joins TRBV12-3 or TRBV12-4 to TRBJ2-1; 7 bases fit TRBD1. The CDR3 is 15 residues long. Unmatched junction bases numbered 3, after V lost 3 bases and J lost 1 base.

This clonotype has at least ten counts. The chain recombines TRBV4-1 with TRBJ2-6; no reliable D call. This CDR3 region has 17 residues. Germline V CDR1 and CDR2: MGHRA, YSYEKL. V dropped 4 bases and J dropped 2 bases, with 15 bases sitting between them. This chain's CDR3 is CASSLTTRIAGANVLTF. CDR3 nucleotide sequence: TGCGCCAGCAGCCTTACTACCAGGATCGCTGGGGCCAACGTCCTGACTTTC.

This clonotype appeared many times. The chain joins TRBV6-5 to TRBJ1-4; 9 positions agree with TRBD1. With 2 bases clipped from V and 7 bases from J, the junction kept 11 bases outside the gene matches. Germline CDR1 and CDR2: MNHEY and SVGAGI. The CDR3 loop spans 17 amino acids. The CDR3: CASSYSVAGQGSEKLFF. The DNA for the CDR3 is TGTGCCAGCAGTTACAGTGTCGCGGGACAGGGAAGTGAAAAACTGTTTTTT.

The sample holds many counts of this clonotype. The V gene is TRBV15, the J gene TRBJ2-7; D not resolved. This CDR3 contains 14 residues. The germline V gene encodes CDR1 LNHNV and CDR2 YYDKDF (reference sequence). V lost 2 bases and J lost 2, with 10 bases in between. The CDR3 is CATSRLLRPYEQYF. CDR3 sequence (DNA): TGTGCCACCAGCAGACTTTTGCGCCCCTACGAGCAGTACTTC.

At least ten counts were recorded for this clonotype. The genes are TRBV12-3 or TRBV12-4 and TRBJ2-4, with no clear D. CDR3 length equals 13 residues. V lost 6 bases, J lost 8 bases, and 14 bases lay in between. This CDR3 is CASSLSEGDIQYF. Here the CDR3 DNA reads TGTGCCAGCAGCTTGAGCGAAGGAGACATTCAGTACTTC.

This clonotype turned up a few times. J is TRBJ1-1 and V is TRBV5-1; perhaps TRBD1 as D (6 bases). This CDR3 spans 14 amino acids. In germline, CDR1 is SGHRS, CDR2 YFSETQ. V lost 3 bases, J lost 1 base, and 10 bases lay in between. CDR3 region: CASSYQGPNTEAFF. The CDR3 region has the DNA TGCGCCAGCAGCTACCAGGGGCCGAACACTGAAGCTTTCTTT.

The table lists this clonotype with a few counts. This chain uses TRBV29-1 with TRBJ2-3; 9 bases agree with TRBD1. Germline V CDR1 and CDR2: SQVTM, ANQGSEA. The CDR3 runs 14 residues. Trimming removed 1 base from V and 8 bases from J; junction bases left unmatched: 7. The CDR3 region is CSVEVGQGLGTQYF. CDR3 bases: TGCAGCGTTGAAGTCGGACAGGGGTTAGGTACGCAGTATTTT.

This clonotype was observed at least ten times. The V and J genes are TRBV30 and TRBJ1-2; possibly TRBD1 for D (6 bases). Germline CDR1 is GTSNPN and CDR2 is SVGIG (reference sequence). The V end lost 5 bases, the J end lost 5 bases, and 15 bases lay between the germline ends. The CDR3 contains 13 residues. The CDR3 loop reads CAWHEGGGYGYTF. For the CDR3, the DNA is TGTGCCTGGCATGAAGGGGGGGGATATGGCTACACCTTC.

The chain is built from TRBV28 and TRBJ2-5; perhaps D is TRBD1 or TRBD2 (5 bases each). The V and J ends lost 8 bases and 6 bases respectively, with 16 bases between them. Germline CDR1 reads MDHEN; CDR2 reads SYDVKM. The CDR3 runs 13 residues. This CDR3 reads CASVSSGPKTQYF. The DNA of the CDR3 is TGTGCCAGCGTCTCCTCGGGGCCGAAGACCCAGTACTTC.

This clonotype was counted between two and nine times. This sequence joins TRBV12-3 or TRBV12-4 and TRBJ2-7; no firm D call. V lost 6 bases to trimming and J lost 6 bases, with 15 bases between them. CDR3 length equals 13 residues. The CDR3 reads CASSKMSLSEQYF. The CDR3 DNA follows: TGTGCCAGCAGCAAGATGTCCCTCAGCGAGCAGTACTTC.

The J gene is TRBJ1-5, the V gene TRBV30; no clear D gene. V was trimmed by 1 base and J by 0 bases, leaving 4 bases between them. CDR3 size: 13 residues. CDR1 GTSNPN and CDR2 SVGIG come from the germline V gene (reference sequence). The CDR3 loop is CAWSGNSNQPQHF. In nucleotides, the CDR3 is TGTGCCTGGAGTGGGAATAGCAATCAGCCCCAGCATTTT.

This clonotype was seen repeatedly, ten times or more. The chain employs TRBV27 and TRBJ2-3; 10 positions agree with TRBD2. Per the germline V gene, CDR1 is MNHEY and CDR2 is SMNVEV (reference sequence). This CDR3 contains 15 residues. The V segment lost 5 bases and the J segment 5 bases; nucleotides outside the gene matches: 7. The CDR3 region has the DNA TGTGCCAGCAGTCCGTTAGCGGGAGGTATAGATACGCAGTATTTT. Translating gives CASSPLAGGIDTQYF.

This clonotype was counted at least ten times. The rearrangement links TRBV12-3 or TRBV12-4 to TRBJ1-6, with 7 bases lining up with TRBD1. The CDR3 extends over 15 amino acids. V lost 5 bases, J lost 7 bases, and 8 bases stayed unmatched. The DNA for the CDR3 is TGTGCCAGCAGTATACCGGGACAGCCCAATTCACCCCTCCACTTT. Its protein product is CASSIPGQPNSPLHF.

J is TRBJ2-7 and V is TRBV15, with D unclear. V lost 0 bases and J lost 2, with 14 bases in between. CDR3 length: 16 amino acids. The V gene's germline CDR1 is LNHNV and CDR2 YYDKDF (reference sequence). CDR3 in DNA: TGTGCCACCAGCAGAGATTCCCTCCGGGTCGCCTACGAGCAGTACTTC. Translation: CATSRDSLRVAYEQYF.

This rearrangement joins TRBV4-1 to TRBJ2-3; D may be TRBD2 (5 bases). CDR1 and CDR2 from the germline V gene are MGHRA and YSYEKL. Trimming left V 4 bases short and J 5 bases short, with 13 bases between. CDR3 length equals 14 residues. The CDR3 is CASSPPHREDTQYF. For the CDR3, the DNA is TGCGCCAGCAGCCCCCCTCACCGGGAAGATACGCAGTATTTT.

This clonotype showed up many times. One end of the junction is discordant with germline, which a read error may explain. The genes are TRBV5-5 and TRBJ2-1, with 7 bases identical to TRBD2. CDR1 and CDR2 (germline): SGHKS, YYEKEE (reference sequence). The CDR3 spans 14 residues. The CDR3 loop reads CASSLDGRANEQFF. In nucleotides, the CDR3 is TGCGCCAGCAGCTTGGATGGGAGGGCCAATGAGCAGTTCTTC.

This clonotype was detected many times. The CDR3 DNA is TGTGCCAGCAGTTTGAGCGGGAGAGATGAGCAGTTCTTC. Translated: CASSLSGRDEQFF. This sequence joins TRBV12-3 or TRBV12-4 and TRBJ2-1, with 8 bases aligning to TRBD2. V gave up 3 bases and J gave up 8 bases; unmatched junction bases: 3. CDR3 length equals 13 residues.

The V gene is TRBV25-1, the J gene TRBJ2-1, with a tentative D call TRBD2 (6 bases). The V gene's germline CDR1 is MGHDK and CDR2 SYGVNS. V was cut by 5 bases and J by 5 bases, with 16 bases left in between. The CDR3 is 15 amino acids. Here the CDR3 reads CASSSPPSGHNEQFF. The CDR3 DNA reads TGTGCCAGCAGTTCCCCCCCCAGCGGGCACAATGAGCAGTTCTTC.

This rearrangement joins TRBV6-1 to TRBJ1-2, with a tentative D call TRBD1 (6 bases). Germline CDR1 reads MNHNS; CDR2 reads SASEGT. V lost 5 bases, J lost 8 bases, and 15 bases lay in between. The CDR3 is made up of 13 amino acids. The CDR3 region is CASSISGASGYTF. As DNA, the CDR3 is TGTGCCAGCAGTATCTCAGGGGCTTCGGGCTACACCTTC.